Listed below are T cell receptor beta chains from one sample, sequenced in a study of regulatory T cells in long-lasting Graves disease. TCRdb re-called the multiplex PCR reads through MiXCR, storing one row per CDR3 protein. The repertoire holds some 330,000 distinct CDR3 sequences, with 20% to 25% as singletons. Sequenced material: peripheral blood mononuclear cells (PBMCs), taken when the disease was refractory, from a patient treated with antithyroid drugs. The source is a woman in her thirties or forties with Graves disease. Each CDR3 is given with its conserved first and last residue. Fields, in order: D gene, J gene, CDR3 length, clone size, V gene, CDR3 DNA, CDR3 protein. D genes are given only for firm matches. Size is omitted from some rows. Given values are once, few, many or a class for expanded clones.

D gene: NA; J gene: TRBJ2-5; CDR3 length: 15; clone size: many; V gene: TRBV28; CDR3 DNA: TGTGCCAGCAGTTCAGGACAGCCCTCCCAAGAGACCCAGTACTTC; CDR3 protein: CASSSGQPSQETQYF
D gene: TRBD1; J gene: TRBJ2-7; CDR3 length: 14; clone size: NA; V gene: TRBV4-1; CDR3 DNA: TGCGCCAGCAGCCGCTCCGGGACAGGGAACGAGCAGTACTTC; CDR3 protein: CASSRSGTGNEQYF
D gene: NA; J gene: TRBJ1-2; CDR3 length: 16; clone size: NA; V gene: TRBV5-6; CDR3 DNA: TGTGCCAGCAGCTTGGGATATTACAGAACAAACTATGGCTACACCTTC; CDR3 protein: CASSLGYYRTNYGYTF
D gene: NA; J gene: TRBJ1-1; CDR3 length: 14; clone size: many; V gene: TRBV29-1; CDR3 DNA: TGCAGCGTCCAAGGTCCATCGGGGAGCACTGAAGCTTTCTTT; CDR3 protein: CSVQGPSGSTEAFF
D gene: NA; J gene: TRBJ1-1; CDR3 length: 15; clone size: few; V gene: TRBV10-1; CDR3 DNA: TGCGCCAGCAGTGAGCTAGGTAGGGGTAACACTGAAGCTTTCTTT; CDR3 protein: CASSELGRGNTEAFF
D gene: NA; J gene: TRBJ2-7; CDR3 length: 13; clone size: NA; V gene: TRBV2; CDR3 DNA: TGTGCCAGCAGCACCGACAGGTTTAACGAGCAGTACTTC; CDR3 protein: CASSTDRFNEQYF
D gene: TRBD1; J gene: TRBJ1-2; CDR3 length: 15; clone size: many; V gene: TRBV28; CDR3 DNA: TGTGCCAGCAGTTCCCGAGGGACAGCCAGCTATGGCTACACCTTC; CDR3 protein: CASSSRGTASYGYTF
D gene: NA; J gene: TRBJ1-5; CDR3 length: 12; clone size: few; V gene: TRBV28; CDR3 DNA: TGTGCCAGCACCCTGGAGGGGCGGGCCCAGCATTTT; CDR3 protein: CASTLEGRAQHF
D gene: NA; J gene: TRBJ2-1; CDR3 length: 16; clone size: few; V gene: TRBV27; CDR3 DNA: TGTGCCAGCAGTTCCCGACGCGGGGACTCCTACAATGAGCAGTTCTTC; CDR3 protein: CASSSRRGDSYNEQFF
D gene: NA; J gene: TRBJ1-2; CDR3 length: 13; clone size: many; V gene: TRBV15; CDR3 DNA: TGTGCCACCAGCAGCGGAGGGGTCTATGGCTACACCTTC; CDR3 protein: CATSSGGVYGYTF
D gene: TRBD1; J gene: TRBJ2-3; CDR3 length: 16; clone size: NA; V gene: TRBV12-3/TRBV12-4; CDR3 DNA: TGTGCCAGCAGTTCACAGGGGGGTATGAGCACAGATACGCAGTATTTT; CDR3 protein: CASSSQGGMSTDTQYF
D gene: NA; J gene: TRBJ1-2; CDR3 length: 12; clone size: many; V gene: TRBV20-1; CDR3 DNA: TGCAGTGCTAGCCCTGACAGTCATGGCTACACCTTC; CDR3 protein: CSASPDSHGYTF
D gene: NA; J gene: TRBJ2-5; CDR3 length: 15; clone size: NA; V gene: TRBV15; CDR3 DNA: TGTGCCACCAGCCCAGAAGGTCCTAGTGAGGAGACCCAGTACTTC; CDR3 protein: CATSPEGPSEETQYF
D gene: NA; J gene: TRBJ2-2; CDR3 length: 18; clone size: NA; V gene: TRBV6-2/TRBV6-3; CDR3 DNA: TGTGCCAGCAGTGAAGTGTATGGGCGGGGTCCGAACACCGGGGAGCTGTTTTTT; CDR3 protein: CASSEVYGRGPNTGELFF
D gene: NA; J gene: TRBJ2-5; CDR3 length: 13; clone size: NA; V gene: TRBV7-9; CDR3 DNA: TGTGCCAGCAGCCCAGACAGAAAAGAGACCCAGTACTTC; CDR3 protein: CASSPDRKETQYF
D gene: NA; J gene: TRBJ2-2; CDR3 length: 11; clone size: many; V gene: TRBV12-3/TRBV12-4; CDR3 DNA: TGTGCCAACAGTTCATACGGGGAGCTGTTTTTT; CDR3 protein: CANSSYGELFF
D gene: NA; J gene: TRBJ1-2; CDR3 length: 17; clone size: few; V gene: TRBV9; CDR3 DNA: TGTGCCAGCAACCTAGACCCAAGGGGACACCCCTCCTATGGCTACACCTTC; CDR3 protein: CASNLDPRGHPSYGYTF
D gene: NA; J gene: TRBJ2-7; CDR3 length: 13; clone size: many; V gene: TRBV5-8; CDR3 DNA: TGTGCCAGCAGCTTGTCTAGGGCCCACGAGCAGTACTTC; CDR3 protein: CASSLSRAHEQYF
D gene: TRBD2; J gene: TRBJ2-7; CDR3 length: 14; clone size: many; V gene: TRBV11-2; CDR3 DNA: TGTGCCAGCAGCTGGGGACTAGGATCCTACGAGCAGTACTTC; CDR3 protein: CASSWGLGSYEQYF
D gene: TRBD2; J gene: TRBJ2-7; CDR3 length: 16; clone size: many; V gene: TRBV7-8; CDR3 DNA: TGTGCCAGCAGCTCAAGACTAGCGGGAGTCTCCTACGAGCAGTACTTC; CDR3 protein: CASSSRLAGVSYEQYF
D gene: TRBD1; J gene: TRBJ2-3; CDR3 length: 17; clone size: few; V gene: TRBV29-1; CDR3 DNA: TGCAGCGTTGCGTCACGGAGGTGGACAGGGGCGGAAGATACGCAGTATTTT; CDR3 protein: CSVASRRWTGAEDTQYF
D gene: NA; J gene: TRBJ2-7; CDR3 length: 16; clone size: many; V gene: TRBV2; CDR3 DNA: TGTGCCAGCCAGGGGGCTGCGGGAGTGACTATATACGAGCAGTACTTC; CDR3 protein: CASQGAAGVTIYEQYF
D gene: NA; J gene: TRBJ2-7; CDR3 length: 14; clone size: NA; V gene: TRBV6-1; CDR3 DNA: TGTGCCAGCAACCCGGGACTTCTATTCTACGAGCAGTACTTC; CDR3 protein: CASNPGLLFYEQYF
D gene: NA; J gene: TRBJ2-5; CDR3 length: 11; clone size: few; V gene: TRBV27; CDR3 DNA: TGTGCCAGCATATTCGCTGAGACCCAGTACTTC; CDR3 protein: CASIFAETQYF
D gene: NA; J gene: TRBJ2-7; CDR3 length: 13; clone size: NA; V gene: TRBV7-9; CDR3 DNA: TGTGCCAGCAGCTTAGCCAACCTCGGGGAGCAGTACTTC; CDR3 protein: CASSLANLGEQYF
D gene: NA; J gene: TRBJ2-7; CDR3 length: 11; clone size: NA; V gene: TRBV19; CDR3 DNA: TGTGCCAGCCAGAGAACCTACGAGCAGTACTTC; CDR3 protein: CASQRTYEQYF
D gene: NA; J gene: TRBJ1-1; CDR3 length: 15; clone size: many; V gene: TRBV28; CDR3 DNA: TGTGCCAGCAGTTTAAATTTACGGCAGAACACTGAAGCTTTCTTT; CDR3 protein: CASSLNLRQNTEAFF
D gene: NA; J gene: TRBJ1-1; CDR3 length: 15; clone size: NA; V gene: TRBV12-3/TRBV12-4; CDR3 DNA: TGTGCCAGCAGACCCCCCCGGACAGTGAACACTGAAGCTTTCTTT; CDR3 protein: CASRPPRTVNTEAFF
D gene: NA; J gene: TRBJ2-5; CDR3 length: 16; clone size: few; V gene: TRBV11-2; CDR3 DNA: TGTGCCAGCAGCTTCAGTGGGGGCCGTCCTCAGGAGACCCAGTACTTC; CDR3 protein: CASSFSGGRPQETQYF
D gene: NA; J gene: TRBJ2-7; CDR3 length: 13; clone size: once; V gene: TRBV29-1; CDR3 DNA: TGCAGCGTTGAAGTGTCCGAGACCTACGAGCAGTACTTC; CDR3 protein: CSVEVSETYEQYF
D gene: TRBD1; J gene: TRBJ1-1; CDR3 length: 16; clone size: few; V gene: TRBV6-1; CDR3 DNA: TGTGCCAGCAGTCCCCGGAAGGGGGCGAGGGTGACTGAAGCTTTCTTT; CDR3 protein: CASSPRKGARVTEAFF
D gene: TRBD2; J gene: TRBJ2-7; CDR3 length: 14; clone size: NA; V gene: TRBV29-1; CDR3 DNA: TGCAGCGTTGGGACTAGCGGGAGGTCCTACGAGCAGTACTTC; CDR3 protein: CSVGTSGRSYEQYF
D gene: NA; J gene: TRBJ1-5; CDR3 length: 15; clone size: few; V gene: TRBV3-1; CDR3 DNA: TGTGCCAGCAGCCAAGAGCCGGGGGACAATCAGCCCCAGCATTTT; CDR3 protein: CASSQEPGDNQPQHF
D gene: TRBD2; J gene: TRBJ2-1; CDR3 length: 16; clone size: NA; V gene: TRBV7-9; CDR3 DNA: TGTGCCAGCAGCCCCGGAACTAGCGGGAGAGTAGGTGAGCAGTTCTTC; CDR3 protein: CASSPGTSGRVGEQFF
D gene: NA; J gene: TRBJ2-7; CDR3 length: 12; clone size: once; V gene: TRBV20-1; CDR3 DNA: TGCAGTGCAGCTAGGGAAAGATACGAGCAGTACTTC; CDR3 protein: CSAARERYEQYF
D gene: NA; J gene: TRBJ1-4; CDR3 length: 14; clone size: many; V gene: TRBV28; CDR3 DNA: TGTGCCAGCAGTTTTTCCACTGGTCTAGAAAAACTGTTTTTT; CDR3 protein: CASSFSTGLEKLFF
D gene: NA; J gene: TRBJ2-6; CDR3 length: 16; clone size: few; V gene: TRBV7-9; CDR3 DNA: TGTGCCAGCAGCTTAGGAATCACCTCTGGGGCCAACGTCCTGACTTTC; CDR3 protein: CASSLGITSGANVLTF
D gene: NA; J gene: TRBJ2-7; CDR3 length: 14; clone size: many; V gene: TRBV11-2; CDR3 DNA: TGTGCCAGCAGCTTAGATCTAGGCTCCTACGAGCAGTACTTC; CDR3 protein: CASSLDLGSYEQYF
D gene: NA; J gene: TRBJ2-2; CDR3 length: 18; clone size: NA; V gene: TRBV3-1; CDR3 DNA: TGTGCCAGCAGCCTCCGACCGTGGACCTCTTCGAACACCGGGGAGCTGTTTTTT; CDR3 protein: CASSLRPWTSSNTGELFF
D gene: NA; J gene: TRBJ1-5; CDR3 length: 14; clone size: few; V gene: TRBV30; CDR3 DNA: TGTGCCTGGAGTGTTGATTCAGGGAGTCAGCCCCAGCATTTT; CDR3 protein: CAWSVDSGSQPQHF
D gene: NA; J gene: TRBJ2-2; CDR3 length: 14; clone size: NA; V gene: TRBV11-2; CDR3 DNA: TGTGCCAGCAGCTTAGATCTAGCCGGCGGGGAGCTGTTTTTT; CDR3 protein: CASSLDLAGGELFF
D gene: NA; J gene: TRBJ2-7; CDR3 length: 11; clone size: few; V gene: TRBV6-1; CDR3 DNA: TGTGCCAGCAGTGGGCCGTACGAGCAGTACTTC; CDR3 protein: CASSGPYEQYF
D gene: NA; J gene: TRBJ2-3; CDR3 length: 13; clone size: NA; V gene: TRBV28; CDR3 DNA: TGTGCCAGCTCAAGCATCCCCACAGATACGCAGTATTTT; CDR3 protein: CASSSIPTDTQYF
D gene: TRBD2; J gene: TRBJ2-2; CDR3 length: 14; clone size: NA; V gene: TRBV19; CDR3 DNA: TGTGCCAGTAGTTTAGCGGGAGTTCCCGGGGAGCTGTTTTTT; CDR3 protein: CASSLAGVPGELFF
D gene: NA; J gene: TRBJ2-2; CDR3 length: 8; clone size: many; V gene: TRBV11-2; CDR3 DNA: TGTGCCAGCAGGTTCAGGATTTTT; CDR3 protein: CASRFRIF
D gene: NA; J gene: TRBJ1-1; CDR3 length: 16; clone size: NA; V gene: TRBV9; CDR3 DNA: TGTGCCAGCAGCGTCGAGGGGGGGCTAGTGAACACTGAAGCTTTCTTT; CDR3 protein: CASSVEGGLVNTEAFF
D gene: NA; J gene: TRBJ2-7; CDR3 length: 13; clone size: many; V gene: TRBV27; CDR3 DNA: TGTGCCAGCAGTTTTCGGAGAGGAAGCGAGCAGTACTTC; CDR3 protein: CASSFRRGSEQYF
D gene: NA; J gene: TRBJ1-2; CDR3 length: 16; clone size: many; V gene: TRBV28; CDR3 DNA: TGTGCCAGCAGTTCTACACCGGGACCAACAAAGAATGGCTACACCTTC; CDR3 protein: CASSSTPGPTKNGYTF
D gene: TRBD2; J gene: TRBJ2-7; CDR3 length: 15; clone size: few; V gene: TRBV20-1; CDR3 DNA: TGCAGTGCTAGGACTCTAGCGGGAGTCCGTGGCGAGCAGTACTTC; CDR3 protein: CSARTLAGVRGEQYF
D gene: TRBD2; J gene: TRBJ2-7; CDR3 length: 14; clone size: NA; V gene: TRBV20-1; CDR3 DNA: TGCAGTGCTTCCGGACTAGCGGGAGTGGTTGAGCAGTACTTC; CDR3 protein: CSASGLAGVVEQYF
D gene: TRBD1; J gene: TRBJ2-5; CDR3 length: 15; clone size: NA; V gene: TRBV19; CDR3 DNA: TGTGCCAGTAGCCAATACAGGGGTCAGCAAGAGACCCAGTACTTC; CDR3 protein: CASSQYRGQQETQYF